The 10 T cell receptor beta chains below come from one sample, sequenced in a study of breast tumors, draining lymph nodes, adjacent tissues. TCRdb redid the calling of the multiplex PCR reads with MiXCR, one entry per CDR3 protein. The sample has 170,000 or so distinct CDR3 sequences; approximately 30% are singletons. Samples came from axillary lymph nodes draining the breast cancer. Sequencing was done on a sample of axillary lymph node tissue. All receptors come from a female donor with breast cancer. Some clones in this sample may be carry-over from other donors' samples.

Many counts were recorded for this clonotype. The chain employs TRBV5-8 and TRBJ2-7; possibly TRBD1 for D (5 bases). The CDR3 consists of 14 residues. Trimming left V 0 bases short and J 3 bases short, with 10 bases between. CDR1 is SGHTS and CDR2 is YDEGEE in the germline V gene. In DNA form, the CDR3 reads TGTGCCAGCAGCTTGGCATTAGACAGCTACGAGCAGTACTTC. It codes for CASSLALDSYEQYF.

The sample holds a few counts of this clonotype. A clone one base away is much larger, so this may be a read error. V gene TRBV20-1 combines with J gene TRBJ2-3, with D perhaps assigned TRBD1 or TRBD2 (5 bases each). This CDR3 is built from 16 residues. V shed 0 bases and J shed 5 bases, with 18 bases lying between them. CDR1 and CDR2 from the germline V gene are DFQATT and SNEGSKA (reference sequence). For the CDR3, the DNA is TGCAGTGCTAGAGAGGGGGTTTACCTTCCGGAAGATACGCAGTATTTT. It is translated as CSAREGVYLPEDTQYF.

This clonotype was recorded many times. The rearrangement uses TRBV4-1 and TRBJ2-2, with unresolved D. CDR1 is MGHRA, CDR2 YSYEKL, per germline. The CDR3 runs 14 residues. Deletions cut 6 bases from V and 4 bases from J, with 12 bases between. CDR3 loop: CASRVGPITGELFF. The DNA for the CDR3 is TGCGCCAGCAGGGTCGGGCCTATCACCGGGGAGCTGTTTTTT.

In this sample, this clonotype turned up many times. The CDR3 here is CASSLLGVSPLHF. CDR3 DNA: TGTGCCAGCAGTTTACTGGGGGTTTCACCCCTCCACTTT. The chain has TRBV14 and TRBJ1-6; maybe TRBD1 (5 bases). Germline V gene lookup returns CDR1 SGHDN and CDR2 FVKESK. V lost 6 bases and J 9 bases, leaving 12 bases between the germline ends. CDR3 size: 13 residues.

Details on this clonotype: A much larger clone lies one base from this, so it may be a read error. This rearrangement joins TRBV25-1 to TRBJ1-5; the D gene is possibly TRBD1 (6 bases). The germline V gene has CDR1 MGHDK and CDR2 SYGVNS. The CDR3 loop spans 15 amino acids. V lost 6 bases and J lost 6, with 18 bases in between. This CDR3 reads CASRAGTRGFQPQHF. The DNA of the CDR3 is TGTGCCAGCAGAGCCGGGACAAGGGGTTTTCAGCCCCAGCATTTT.

The chain employs TRBV2 and TRBJ2-5, with unresolved D. The closer fit of TRBJ1-1 to the DNA end suggests the J call may be wrong. CDR1 and CDR2 from the germline V gene are SNHLY and FYNNEI. The CDR3 covers 13 residues. CDR3 sequence reads: CASSDLMNTEAFF. The DNA of the CDR3 is TGTGCCAGCAGTGACCTTATGAACACTGAAGCTTTCTTT.

This clonotype was observed a handful of times. V gene TRBV6-1 combines with J gene TRBJ2-7; D is perhaps TRBD1 (6 bases). The CDR3 spans 15 residues. Trimming stripped 2 bases from V and 4 bases from J, with 15 bases between. Per the germline V gene, CDR1 is MNHNS and CDR2 is SASEGT. DNA of the CDR3: TGTGCCAGCAGTGAAAGGGTACAGGGCCTTTACGAGCAGTACTTC. Translated, it gives CASSERVQGLYEQYF.

Details on this clonotype: This sequence may be a read error, since a much larger clone differs from it by one base. The missing conserved phenylalanine or tryptophan at the end of this CDR3 makes a read error likely. This rearrangement joins TRBV4-1 to TRBJ1-5; perhaps TRBD1 as D (5 bases). The germline CDR1 and CDR2 sequences are MGHRA and YSYEKL. V was trimmed by 2 bases and J by 6 bases, leaving 11 bases between them. The CDR3 extends over 14 amino acids. The CDR3 loop reads CASSQTRAVQPQHL. In nucleotides, the CDR3 is TGCGCCAGCAGCCAAACCAGGGCCGTTCAGCCCCAGCATCTT.

At least ten counts were recorded for this clonotype. This chain uses TRBV20-1 with TRBJ2-7, with D perhaps TRBD2 (5 bases). The CDR3 runs 14 residues. Germline V gene sequence: CDR1 DFQATT, CDR2 SNEGSKA (reference sequence). Deletions cut 6 bases from V and 2 bases from J, with 17 bases between. The CDR3 loop reads CSAKRPAYTYEQYF. The CDR3 bases are TGCAGTGCCAAGCGGCCAGCTTATACCTACGAGCAGTACTTC.

This clonotype was seen repeatedly, ten times or more. V is TRBV7-9 and J is TRBJ2-7, with TRBD2 identical over 7 bases. CDR1 is SEHNR and CDR2 is FQNEAQ in the germline V gene (reference sequence). V was clipped by 1 base and J by 2 bases; unmatched bases: 5. The CDR3 consists of 15 residues. CDR3 in DNA: TGTGCCAGCAGCTTAGGTGGGAGGGCCGCCTACGAGCAGTACTTC. This translates into CASSLGGRAAYEQYF.